The 31 T cell receptor beta chains in this list originate from one sample, sequenced in a study of graft-versus-host responses after intestinal transplantation. TCRdb's table, derived via immunoSEQ multiplex PCR, lists solely in-frame clones and lacks some. Of some 27,000 clones detected, just over 90% appear once; the ten largest clones hold around 0.54%. The sample here was PBMCs, taken 18 days after transplant. These receptor sequences come from a human patient who received an intestinal transplant, so some T cells may come from the graft donor.

The genes are TRBV7-9 and TRBJ1-2; TRBD1 agrees at 12 bases. Germline V gene sequence: CDR1 SEHNR, CDR2 FQNEAQ (reference sequence). Unmatched junction bases numbered 5, after V lost 5 bases and J lost 4 bases. CDR3 size: 15 residues. The CDR3 is CASSPRDRGPYGYTF. The CDR3 region has the DNA TGTGCCAGCAGCCCCCGGGACAGGGGGCCCTATGGCTACACCTTC.

This clone has a single count. The gene calls are TRBV11-2 and TRBJ2-2; 7 bases match TRBD2. The V gene's germline CDR1 is SGHAT and CDR2 FQNNGV. V lost 6 bases, J lost 0 bases, and 4 bases stayed unmatched. The CDR3 contains 15 residues. This CDR3 reads CASSWDYSNTGELFF. CDR3 sequence (DNA): TGTGCCAGCAGTTGGGACTATTCGAACACCGGGGAGCTGTTTTTT.

The CDR3 region has the DNA TGTGCCAGCAGCTTAGGGAGGGATAGCAATCAGCCCCAGCATTTT. Protein: CASSLGRDSNQPQHF. The gene calls are TRBV7-9 and TRBJ1-5; no clear D. CDR1 and CDR2 from the germline V gene are SEHNR and FQNEAQ (reference sequence). V was clipped by 1 base and J by 0 bases, with 7 bases between them. The CDR3 is 15 amino acids.

This chain connects TRBV19 to TRBJ2-1, with D hard to call. The germline V and J ends were trimmed by 3 bases and 5 bases, with 5 bases remaining between them. Germline V CDR1 and CDR2: LNHDA, SQIVND (reference sequence). CDR3 length equals 12 residues. DNA for the CDR3: TGTGCCAGTAGTATCTATGACAATGAGCAGTTCTTC. Encoded protein: CASSIYDNEQFF. Based on the CDR3 plus reference TRBV19 and TRBJ2-1, the full variable domain is DGGITQSPKYLFRKEGQNVTLSCEQNLNHDAMYWYRQDPGQGLRLIYYSQIVNDFQKGDIAEGYSVSREKKESFPLTVTSAQKNPTAFYLCASSIYDNEQFFGPGTRLTVL.

CDR3 protein: CASSLAGGYYEQYF. The CDR3 nucleotides read TGTGCCAGCAGCTTAGCGGGGGGTTACTACGAGCAGTACTTC. The chain carries TRBV6-5 and TRBJ2-7; TRBD2 agrees at 10 bases. V dropped 6 bases and J dropped 3; count of bases not matched to a gene: 5. Germline V gene sequence: CDR1 MNHEY, CDR2 SVGAGI. The CDR3 runs to 14 residues.

The rearrangement links TRBV30 to TRBJ1-2; 7 nucleotides agree with TRBD1. From germline, CDR1 is GTSNPN and CDR2 SVGIG (reference sequence). The CDR3 runs to 13 residues. V shed 1 base and J 7 bases; nucleotides not matched to a gene: 6. The CDR3 sequence is CAWSADRVGGYTF. Written as DNA, the CDR3 is TGTGCCTGGAGTGCTGACAGGGTGGGTGGCTACACCTTC.

The V call is TRBV7-9, the J call TRBJ2-7; 12 positions agree with TRBD2. The CDR3 extends over 15 amino acids. V lost 5 bases, J lost 4 bases, and 6 bases stayed unmatched. The germline V gene encodes CDR1 SEHNR and CDR2 FQNEAQ (reference sequence). The DNA for the CDR3 is TGTGCCAGCAGCCCCAGACTAGCGGGGGATTACGAGCAGTACTTC. Protein product: CASSPRLAGDYEQYF.

This clone was observed once. The chain has TRBV27 and TRBJ2-3, with 7 bases fitting TRBD2. Per the germline V gene, CDR1 is MNHEY and CDR2 is SMNVEV (reference sequence). V shed 0 bases, J shed 0 bases, and the junction held 15 bases outside the gene matches. This CDR3 spans 20 amino acids. CDR3 nucleotides: TGTGCCAGCAGTTTATCCCCAGGGACTATCTCCATTCCTAGCACAGATACGCAGTATTTT. Translating it yields CASSLSPGTISIPSTDTQYF.

The sample holds one count of this clone. The chain uses TRBV4-1 and TRBJ1-2, with a weak D call TRBD1 (5 bases). The germline CDR1 and CDR2 sequences are MGHRA and YSYEKL. The V gene lost 2 bases and the J gene lost 5 bases, with 18 bases spanning the gap. CDR3 length: 16 amino acids. The CDR3 reads CASSQTLGDSGYGYTF. The DNA of the CDR3 is TGCGCCAGCAGCCAAACTTTGGGGGATTCGGGTTATGGCTACACCTTC.

V is TRBV5-1 and J is TRBJ2-3, with 8 bases aligning to TRBD2. The V segment lost 0 bases and the J segment 0 bases; nucleotides outside the gene matches: 3. From germline, CDR1 is SGHRS and CDR2 YFSETQ. The CDR3 consists of 16 residues. The CDR3 DNA follows: TGCGCCAGCAGCTTGGTTAGCGGGGCCAGCACAGATACGCAGTATTTT. Protein sequence: CASSLVSGASTDTQYF.

V and J are TRBV6-5 and TRBJ1-5; TRBD1 aligns across 9 bases. The junction had 3 bases not matched to a gene; V was cut back by 6 bases and J by 0 bases. Germline CDR1 reads MNHEY; CDR2 reads SVGAGI. The CDR3 length is 15 residues. The CDR3 DNA follows: TGTGCCAGCAGGGGGACAGGGCATAGCAATCAGCCCCAGCATTTT. It is translated as CASRGTGHSNQPQHF.

This sequence joins TRBV5-6 and TRBJ1-3, with a tentative D call TRBD1 (6 bases). The CDR3 covers 16 residues. V lost 7 bases, J lost 0 bases, and 17 bases lay in between. Germline V gene lookup returns CDR1 SGHDT and CDR2 YYEEEE. Written as DNA, the CDR3 is TGTGCCAGCTCAAAAACAGGGCTTTACTCTGGAAACACCATATATTTT. Translating gives CASSKTGLYSGNTIYF. Based on the CDR3 plus reference TRBV5-6 and TRBJ1-3, the full variable domain is DAGVTQSPTHLIKTRGQQVTLRCSPKSGHDTVSWYQQALGQGPQFIFQYYEEEERQRGNFPDRFSGHQFPNYSSELNVNALLLGDSALYLCASSKTGLYSGNTIYFGEGSWLTVV.

The chain couples TRBV6-6 to TRBJ1-6, with D possibly being TRBD1 (5 bases). Germline V lookup: CDR1 MNHNY, CDR2 SVGAGI (reference sequence). The CDR3 covers 13 residues. The V end was cut by 6 bases, the J end by 9 bases, with 12 bases between. CDR3 protein: CASSPGPLSPLHF. Written as DNA, the CDR3 is TGTGCCAGCAGCCCAGGGCCTCTTTCACCCCTCCACTTT.

The chain carries TRBV27 and TRBJ1-1; D gene unclear. Trimming stripped 3 bases from V and 3 bases from J, with 8 bases between. This CDR3 contains 13 residues. Per the germline V gene, CDR1 is MNHEY and CDR2 is SMNVEV (reference sequence). The CDR3 loop reads CASSFVGYTEAFF. DNA for the CDR3: TGTGCCAGCAGTTTTGTAGGGTACACTGAAGCTTTCTTT.

This chain links TRBV5-1 with TRBJ1-1, with 7 nucleotides matching TRBD1. The CDR3 sequence is 15 residues long. Germline V gene data show CDR1 as SGHRS and CDR2 as YFSETQ. V lost 4 bases to trimming and J lost 0 bases; unmatched junction nucleotides: 6. The CDR3: CASSGDRGVNTEAFF. The CDR3 DNA follows: TGCGCCAGCAGCGGGGACAGAGGGGTGAACACTGAAGCTTTCTTT.

This clone was observed a handful of times. V usage is TRBV7-9 and J usage is TRBJ1-2; D is perhaps TRBD1 (5 bases). This CDR3 comprises 14 residues. Germline V gives CDR1 SEHNR, CDR2 FQNEAQ (reference sequence). V was pared by 1 base and J by 6 bases, with 12 bases between. CDR3 bases: TGTGCCAGCAGCTTAGTCGGCAGAGGGGATGGCTACACCTTC. Amino acids: CASSLVGRGDGYTF.

As DNA, the CDR3 is TGTGCCAGCTCACCTTGGGGGTTCGAAGCTTTCTTT. Translating it yields CASSPWGFEAFF. The V gene is TRBV18, the J gene TRBJ1-1, with D possibly TRBD1 on 5 matching bases. V lost 3 bases to trimming and J lost 8 bases, with 10 bases between them. From germline, CDR1 is KGHSH and CDR2 LQKENI. This CDR3 is built from 12 residues.

The V call is TRBV7-2, the J call TRBJ2-1; TRBD2 is a possible D gene (6 bases). V shed 5 bases and J shed 14 bases, with 28 bases lying between them. CDR3 length equals 16 residues. Germline loops: CDR1 SGHTA, CDR2 FQGNSA. The chain's CDR3 is CASSAQSRDFTPREFF. In nucleotides, the CDR3 is TGTGCCAGCAGCGCCCAATCGCGGGACTTCACGCCGAGGGAGTTCTTC.

The genes are TRBV7-9 and TRBJ2-1; tentatively, D is TRBD2 (5 bases). The CDR3 extends over 11 amino acids. Between the trimmed V and J ends, which lost 3 bases and 9 bases, there was a span of 6 bases. Looked up from germline, CDR1 is SEHNR and CDR2 is FQNEAQ (reference sequence). The DNA of the CDR3 is TGTGCCAGCAGCTTCGGGATTGAGCAGTTCTTC. Translated: CASSFGIEQFF.

The chain uses TRBV29-1 and TRBJ2-2; a weak D match, TRBD1 (6 bases). The CDR3 consists of 12 residues. V was clipped by 7 bases and J by 5 bases, with 11 bases between them. The V gene's germline CDR1 is SQVTM and CDR2 ANQGSEA. In nucleotides, the CDR3 is TGCAGCGCCACAGGACAGACCGGGGAGCTGTTTTTT. Residues: CSATGQTGELFF.

The rearrangement links TRBV11-1 to TRBJ1-1; 7 nucleotides agree with TRBD1. V trimming: 1 base; J trimming: 5 bases; junction bases outside the gene matches: 4. From germline, CDR1 is SGHAT and CDR2 FQDESV (reference sequence). The CDR3 covers 14 residues. The CDR3 nucleotides are TGTGCCAGCAGCTTAGATACAGGGGTGACTGAAGCTTTCTTT. This codes for CASSLDTGVTEAFF.

The genes are TRBV11-2 and TRBJ2-7; 9 positions match TRBD1. This CDR3 has 18 amino acids. Germline CDR1 and CDR2: SGHAT and FQNNGV. Trimming at V came to 2 bases and at J to 4 bases, leaving 15 bases not matched to a gene. This chain's CDR3 is CASSLSITGTGIVYEQYF. DNA of the CDR3: TGTGCCAGCAGCTTATCCATTACCGGGACAGGGATAGTGTACGAGCAGTACTTC.

The rearrangement joins TRBV19 to TRBJ1-5; D is unresolved. Germline loops: CDR1 LNHDA, CDR2 SQIVND (reference sequence). V was shortened by 3 bases and J by 0 bases, with 15 bases between the two germline ends. The CDR3 contains 17 residues. DNA for the CDR3: TGTGCCAGTAGTATTCCGGGGTGGCGCAATAGCAATCAGCCCCAGCATTTT. Its protein product is CASSIPGWRNSNQPQHF.

The CDR3 coding sequence is TGTGCCATCACAGAGAATGAAAAACTGTTTTTT. Encoded protein: CAITENEKLFF. The chain links TRBV10-3 to TRBJ1-4; D is uncertain. The CDR3 extends over 11 amino acids. V dropped 7 bases and J dropped 5 bases, with 5 bases sitting between them. The germline CDR1 and CDR2 sequences are ENHRY and SYGVKD.

This clone was recorded a few times. The J gene is TRBJ1-2, the V gene TRBV6-5, with 8 bases lining up with TRBD1. Germline V gene lookup returns CDR1 MNHEY and CDR2 SVGAGI. J gave up 3 bases and V 0 bases, and 3 bases lay outside the gene matches. CDR3 size: 15 residues. The CDR3 region has the DNA TGTGCCAGCAGTTACTCGGACAGGGTGGACTATGGCTACACCTTC. Translating it yields CASSYSDRVDYGYTF.

About this clone: Additional DNA sequences in this sample encode the identical CDR3. This chain joins TRBV4-2 and TRBJ2-5; possibly TRBD1 for D (6 bases). CDR3 length equals 14 residues. V lost 6 bases to trimming and J lost 5 bases, with 16 bases between them. The germline CDR1 and CDR2 sequences are LGHNA and YNFKEQ. As DNA, the CDR3 is TGTGCCAGCAGTCTCAGGACAGCCGGGGAGACCCAGTACTTC. Its protein is CASSLRTAGETQYF.

The chain couples TRBV6-1 to TRBJ2-5; D gene uncertain. Germline V gene sequence: CDR1 MNHNS, CDR2 SASEGT. V lost 7 bases to trimming and J lost 2 bases, with 5 bases between them. The CDR3 has 11 amino acids. This CDR3 is CASTPQETQYF. CDR3 bases: TGTGCCAGCACCCCACAAGAGACCCAGTACTTC.

V gene TRBV6-6 combines with J gene TRBJ2-3; perhaps TRBD2 as D (5 bases). The CDR3 is made up of 14 amino acids. V was trimmed by 6 bases and J by 1 base, leaving 11 bases between them. Per germline, CDR1 MNHNY and CDR2 SVGAGI (reference sequence). The CDR3 sequence is CASRRLLRTDTQYF. The CDR3 DNA follows: TGTGCCAGCAGACGACTACTCCGCACAGATACGCAGTATTTT.

This clone was seen a single time. V usage is TRBV6-5 and J usage is TRBJ2-5, with 7 bases matching TRBD2. Germline lookup yields CDR1 MNHEY and CDR2 SVGAGI. V shed 3 bases, J shed 2 bases, and the junction held 6 bases outside the gene matches. The CDR3 runs 15 residues. CDR3 nucleotides: TGTGCCAGCAGTTATGCGTGGGGGGGGCAAGAGACCCAGTACTTC. Translated: CASSYAWGGQETQYF.

This chain connects TRBV29-1 to TRBJ2-3, with TRBD2 identical over 8 bases. CDR1 SQVTM and CDR2 ANQGSEA come from the germline V gene. V dropped 6 bases and J dropped 1; count of bases not matched to a gene: 9. There are 15 residues in the CDR3. For the CDR3, the DNA is TGCAGCGTCAACGGTGGGCGGGGGGGCACAGATACGCAGTATTTT. It yields the protein CSVNGGRGGTDTQYF.

The chain has TRBV29-1 and TRBJ1-2, with TRBD1 matching over 7 bases. J gave up 2 bases and V 7 bases, and 4 bases lay outside the gene matches. CDR3 length: 12 residues. The germline V gene has CDR1 SQVTM and CDR2 ANQGSEA. The CDR3 region has the DNA TGCAGCGCCGGGACAGCCAACTATGGCTACACCTTC. This encodes CSAGTANYGYTF.